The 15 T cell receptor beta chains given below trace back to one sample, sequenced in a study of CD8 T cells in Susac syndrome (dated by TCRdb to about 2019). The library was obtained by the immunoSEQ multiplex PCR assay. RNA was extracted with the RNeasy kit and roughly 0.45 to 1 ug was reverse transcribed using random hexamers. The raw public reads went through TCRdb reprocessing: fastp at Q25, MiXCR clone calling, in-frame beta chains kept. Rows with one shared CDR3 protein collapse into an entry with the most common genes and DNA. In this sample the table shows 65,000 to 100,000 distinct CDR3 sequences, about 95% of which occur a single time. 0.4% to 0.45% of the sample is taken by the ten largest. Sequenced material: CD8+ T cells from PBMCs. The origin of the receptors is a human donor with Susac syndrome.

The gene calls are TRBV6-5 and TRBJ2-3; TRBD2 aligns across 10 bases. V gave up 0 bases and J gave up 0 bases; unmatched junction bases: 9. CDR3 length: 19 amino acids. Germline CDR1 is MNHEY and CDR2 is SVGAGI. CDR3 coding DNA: TGTGCCAGCAGTTACTCACCTAGCGGGGGAATTACTAGCACAGATACGCAGTATTTT. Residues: CASSYSPSGGITSTDTQYF.

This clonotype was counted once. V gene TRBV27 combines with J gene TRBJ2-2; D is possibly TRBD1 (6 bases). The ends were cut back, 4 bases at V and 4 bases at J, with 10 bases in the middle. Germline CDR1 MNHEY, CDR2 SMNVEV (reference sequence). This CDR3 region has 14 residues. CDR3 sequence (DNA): TGTGCCAGCAGTTATCAGGGGAGCACCGGGGAGCTGTTTTTT. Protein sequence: CASSYQGSTGELFF.

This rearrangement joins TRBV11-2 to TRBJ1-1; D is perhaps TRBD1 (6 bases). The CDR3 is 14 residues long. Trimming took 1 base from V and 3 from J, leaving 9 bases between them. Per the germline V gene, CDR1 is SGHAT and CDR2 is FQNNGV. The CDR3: CASSLGHRDTEAFF. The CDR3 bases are TGTGCCAGCAGCTTAGGTCACAGGGACACTGAAGCTTTCTTT.

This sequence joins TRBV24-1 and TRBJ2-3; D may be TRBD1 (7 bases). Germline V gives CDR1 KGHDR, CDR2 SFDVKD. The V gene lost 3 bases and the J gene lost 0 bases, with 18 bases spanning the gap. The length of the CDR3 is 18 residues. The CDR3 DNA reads TGTGCCACCAGTGATCCTAAACAGGGGAGCGGGAGCACAGATACGCAGTATTTT. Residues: CATSDPKQGSGSTDTQYF.

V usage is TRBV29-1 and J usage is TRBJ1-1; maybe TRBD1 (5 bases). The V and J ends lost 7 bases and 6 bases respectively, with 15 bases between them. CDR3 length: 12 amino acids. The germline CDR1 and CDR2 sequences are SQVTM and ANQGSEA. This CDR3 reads CSAIGGKPEAFF. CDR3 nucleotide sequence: TGCAGCGCTATTGGGGGGAAGCCTGAAGCTTTCTTT.

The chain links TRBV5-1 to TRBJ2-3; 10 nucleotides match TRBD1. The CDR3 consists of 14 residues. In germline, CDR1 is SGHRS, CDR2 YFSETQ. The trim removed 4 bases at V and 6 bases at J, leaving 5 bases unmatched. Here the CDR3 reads CASSLPDRGDTQYF. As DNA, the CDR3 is TGCGCCAGCAGCCTTCCGGACAGGGGGGATACGCAGTATTTT.

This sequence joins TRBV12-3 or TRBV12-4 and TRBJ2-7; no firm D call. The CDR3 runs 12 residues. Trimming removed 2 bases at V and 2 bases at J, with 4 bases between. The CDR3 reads CASSLHPYEQYF. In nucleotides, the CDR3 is TGTGCCAGCAGTTTACATCCCTACGAGCAGTACTTC.

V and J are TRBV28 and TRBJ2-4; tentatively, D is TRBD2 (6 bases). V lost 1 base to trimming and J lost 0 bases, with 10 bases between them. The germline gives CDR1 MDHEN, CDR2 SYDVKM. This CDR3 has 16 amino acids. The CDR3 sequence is CASSLSEGLAKNIQYF. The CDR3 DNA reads TGTGCCAGCAGTTTATCGGAGGGATTAGCCAAAAACATTCAGTACTTC.

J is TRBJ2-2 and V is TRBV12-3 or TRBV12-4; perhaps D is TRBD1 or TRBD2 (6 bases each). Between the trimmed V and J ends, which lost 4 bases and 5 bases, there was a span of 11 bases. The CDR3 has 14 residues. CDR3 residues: CASSWGRGTGELFF. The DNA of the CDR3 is TGTGCCAGCAGTTGGGGGCGGGGAACCGGGGAGCTGTTTTTT.

In DNA, the CDR3 is TGTGCCAGCAGCGCAGCGCTCTACGAGCAGTACGTC. It codes for CASSAALYEQYV. The chain is built from TRBV28 and TRBJ2-7; D gene unclear. The CDR3 consists of 12 residues. Germline CDR1 is MDHEN and CDR2 is SYDVKM. Trimming removed 6 bases at V and 3 bases at J, with 9 bases between.

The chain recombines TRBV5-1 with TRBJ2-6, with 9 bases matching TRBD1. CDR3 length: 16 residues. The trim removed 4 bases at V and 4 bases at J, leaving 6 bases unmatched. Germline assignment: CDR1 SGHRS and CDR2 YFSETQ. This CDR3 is CASSPGQGRGANVLTF. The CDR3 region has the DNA TGCGCCAGCAGCCCGGGACAGGGTAGGGGGGCCAACGTCCTGACTTTC.

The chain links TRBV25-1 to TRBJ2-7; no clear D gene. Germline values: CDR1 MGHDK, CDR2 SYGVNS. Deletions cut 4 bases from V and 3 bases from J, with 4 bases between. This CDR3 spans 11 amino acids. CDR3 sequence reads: CASSAFYEQYF. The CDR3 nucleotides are TGTGCCAGCAGTGCTTTCTACGAGCAGTACTTC.

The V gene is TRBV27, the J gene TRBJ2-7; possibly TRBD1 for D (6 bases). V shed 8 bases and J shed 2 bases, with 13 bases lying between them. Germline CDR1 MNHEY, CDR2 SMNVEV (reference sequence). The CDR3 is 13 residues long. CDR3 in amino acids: CASGKQGPYEQYV. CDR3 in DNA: TGTGCCAGCGGAAAACAGGGTCCCTACGAGCAGTACGTC.

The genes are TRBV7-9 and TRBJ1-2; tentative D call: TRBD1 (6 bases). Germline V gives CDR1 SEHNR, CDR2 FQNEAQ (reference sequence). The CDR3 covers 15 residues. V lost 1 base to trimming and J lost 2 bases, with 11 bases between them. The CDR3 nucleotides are TGTGCCAGCAGCTTAGGGCGCCAGGGGAACTATGGCTACACCTTC. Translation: CASSLGRQGNYGYTF.

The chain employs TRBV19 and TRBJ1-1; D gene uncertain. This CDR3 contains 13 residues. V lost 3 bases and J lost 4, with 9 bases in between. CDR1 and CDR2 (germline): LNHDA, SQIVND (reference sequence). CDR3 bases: TGTGCCAGTAGTATCCTGGGGAGCACTGAAGCTTTCTTT. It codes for CASSILGSTEAFF. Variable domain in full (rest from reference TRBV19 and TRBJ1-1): DGGITQSPKYLFRKEGQNVTLSCEQNLNHDAMYWYRQDPGQGLRLIYYSQIVNDFQKGDIAEGYSVSREKKESFPLTVTSAQKNPTAFYLCASSILGSTEAFFGQGTRLTVV.